This T cell receptor (beta chain) emerged from a study of a mutant IDH1 vaccine in newly diagnosed glioma. Study information: Vaccine administration was initiated 4-6 weeks following radiotherapy alone, or with temozolomide cycles. Scheduled at week 35, visit V12 preceded visit V13, held at week 47. Most patients had radiochemotherapy with temozolomide before enrollment; others had one alone.

Sample time point: week 47, end of study. One vaccine dose held 300 ug of mutant IDH1 20-mer peptide and came with topical imiquimod. A single count supports this clone. Its specificity is unknown. Sequencing used immunoSEQ multiplex PCR; TCRdb keeps in-frame clones, though not all of them. The data show about 50,000 clones, roughly 80% seen once. V lost 6 bases and J 5 bases, leaving 6 bases between the germline ends. Germline CDR1 reads MDHEN; CDR2 reads SYDVKM. This CDR3 has 11 amino acids. The source is a woman between 25 and 40 years old with glioma. Some clones in this sample may be carry-over from other donors' samples. Sequences were derived from PBMCs, sampled from a glioma patient whose treatment included an IDH1 peptide vaccine. J is TRBJ2-3 and V is TRBV28; no definite D call. The CDR3 DNA sequence: TGTGCCAGCAGCCTACAAGATACGCAGTATTTT. It is translated as CASSLQDTQYF. Full variable domain (outside the CDR3, taken from reference TRBV28 and TRBJ2-3): DVKVTQSSRYLVKRTGEKVFLECVQDMDHENMFWYRQDPGLGLRLIYFSYDVKMKEKGDIPEGYSVSREKKERFSLILESASTNQTSMYLCASSLQDTQYFGPGTRLTVL.